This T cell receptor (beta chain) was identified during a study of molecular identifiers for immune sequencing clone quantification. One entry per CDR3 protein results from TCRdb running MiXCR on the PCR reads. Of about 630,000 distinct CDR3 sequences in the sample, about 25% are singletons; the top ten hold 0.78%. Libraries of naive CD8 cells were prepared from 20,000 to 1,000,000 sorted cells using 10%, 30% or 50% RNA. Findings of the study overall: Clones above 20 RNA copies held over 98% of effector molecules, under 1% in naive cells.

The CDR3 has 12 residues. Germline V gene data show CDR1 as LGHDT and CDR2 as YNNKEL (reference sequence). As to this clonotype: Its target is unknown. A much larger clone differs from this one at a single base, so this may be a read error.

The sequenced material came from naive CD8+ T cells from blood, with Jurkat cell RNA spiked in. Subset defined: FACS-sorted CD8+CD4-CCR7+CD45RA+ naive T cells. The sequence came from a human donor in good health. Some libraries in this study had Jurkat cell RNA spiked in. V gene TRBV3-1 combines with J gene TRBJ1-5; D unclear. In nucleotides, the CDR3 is TGTCCCAGCAGCCAAGGTTTTCAGCCCCAGCATTTT. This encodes CPSSQGFQPQHF.